A single sample gave rise to the 10 T cell receptor beta chains below, sequenced in a study of cytomegalovirus exposure and HLA in healthy donors. It was with 60 Vbeta and 13 Jbeta primers that the PCR ran. The repertoire was sequenced with immunoSEQ multiplex PCR; TCRdb's copy has only in-frame clones and lacks some. The sample lists approximately 130,000 clones, around 75% occurring once. Specimen: PBMCs. These receptors all come from a man aged 25-40 years in good health and CMV-seronegative.

The chain links TRBV6-6 to TRBJ1-6, with D uncertain. The V end was cut by 8 bases, the J end by 3 bases, with 11 bases between. CDR1 is MNHNY, CDR2 SVGAGI, per germline (reference sequence). The CDR3 extends over 14 amino acids. CDR3 nucleotides: TGTGCCAGCGAGGATAACCACTATAATTCACCCCTCCACTTT. The encoded protein is CASEDNHYNSPLHF.

The chain carries TRBV2 and TRBJ2-3, with D possibly matching TRBD1 (5 bases). Looked up from germline, CDR1 is SNHLY and CDR2 is FYNNEI. The CDR3 runs 16 residues. V was clipped by 4 bases and J by 2 bases, with 16 bases between them. The CDR3 loop is CASSGMGRNPTDTQYF. DNA for the CDR3: TGTGCCAGCAGTGGAATGGGGCGGAACCCCACAGATACGCAGTATTTT.

The chain uses TRBV27 and TRBJ1-2, with 7 bases fitting TRBD1. Germline CDR1 and CDR2: MNHEY and SMNVEV (reference sequence). Losses at the gene ends were 5 bases for V and 8 bases for J; bases not matched to a gene: 11. The CDR3 runs 14 residues. CDR3 in amino acids: CASSPQGEGWGYTF. Here the CDR3 DNA reads TGTGCCAGCAGTCCTCAGGGGGAAGGTTGGGGCTACACCTTC.

The rearrangement links TRBV5-1 to TRBJ2-1; tentatively, D is TRBD1 (5 bases). This CDR3 has 13 amino acids. CDR1 is SGHRS and CDR2 is YFSETQ in the germline V gene. Trimming shortened V by 5 bases and J by 6 bases, and 12 bases separated the two germline ends. The CDR3 loop reads CASSSTGFNEQFF. CDR3 nucleotides: TGCGCCAGCAGTTCAACAGGTTTCAATGAGCAGTTCTTC.

The chain combines TRBV19 with TRBJ1-5; no clear D gene. This CDR3 comprises 14 residues. Germline V gene data show CDR1 as LNHDA and CDR2 as SQIVND (reference sequence). The ends were cut back, 7 bases at V and 0 bases at J, with 10 bases in the middle. This CDR3 is CASTGGHSNQPQHF. The CDR3 DNA reads as TGTGCCAGTACTGGAGGGCATAGCAATCAGCCCCAGCATTTT.

V gene TRBV6-5 combines with J gene TRBJ2-7; perhaps TRBD2 as D (5 bases). CDR3 size: 11 residues. The germline V and J ends were trimmed by 8 bases and 3 bases, with 8 bases remaining between them. CDR1 and CDR2 (germline): MNHEY, SVGAGI. The CDR3 DNA sequence: TGTGCCAGCCAAACTAGCTACGAGCAGTACTTC. The encoded protein is CASQTSYEQYF.

This clone has only a few counts. The CDR3 region is CASSLGGGYMNTEAFF. The CDR3 DNA reads as TGTGCCAGCAGCTTGGGAGGGGGTTACATGAACACTGAAGCTTTCTTT. V usage is TRBV5-6 and J usage is TRBJ1-1, with D perhaps matching TRBD1 (6 bases). The CDR3 length is 16 residues. Trimming took off 0 bases at V and 0 bases at J, with 12 bases between the two ends. Germline values: CDR1 SGHDT, CDR2 YYEEEE. The full variable domain, with the rest looked up from reference TRBV5-6 and TRBJ1-1, is DAGVTQSPTHLIKTRGQQVTLRCSPKSGHDTVSWYQQALGQGPQFIFQYYEEEERQRGNFPDRFSGHQFPNYSSELNVNALLLGDSALYLCASSLGGGYMNTEAFFGQGTRLTVV.

The chain combines TRBV30 with TRBJ2-2; D gene uncertain. Germline-derived CDR1 and CDR2 are GTSNPN and SVGIG (reference sequence). The CDR3 runs 14 residues. V gave up 0 bases and J gave up 5 bases, with 10 bases separating them. Here the CDR3 DNA reads TGTGCCTGGAGTGTACCCGCGCGAACCGGGGAGCTGTTTTTT. Encoded protein: CAWSVPARTGELFF.

This clone was counted a single time. The chain is built from TRBV19 and TRBJ1-1; D is possibly TRBD1 (5 bases). V lost 4 bases and J 3 bases, leaving 12 bases between the germline ends. Per germline, CDR1 LNHDA and CDR2 SQIVND (reference sequence). This CDR3 comprises 14 residues. The CDR3: CASSRGGTHTEAFF. CDR3 bases: TGTGCCAGTAGTAGGGGGGGAACACACACTGAAGCTTTCTTT.

This chain uses TRBV7-9 with TRBJ2-3, with TRBD2 matching 12 bases. The germline gives CDR1 SEHNR, CDR2 FQNEAQ (reference sequence). V shed 4 bases, J shed 4 bases, and the junction held 9 bases outside the gene matches. The CDR3 contains 17 residues. CDR3 nucleotides: TGTGCCAGCAGCTGGAGACTAGCGGGAGCGGCACCAGATACGCAGTATTTT. The encoded protein is CASSWRLAGAAPDTQYF.